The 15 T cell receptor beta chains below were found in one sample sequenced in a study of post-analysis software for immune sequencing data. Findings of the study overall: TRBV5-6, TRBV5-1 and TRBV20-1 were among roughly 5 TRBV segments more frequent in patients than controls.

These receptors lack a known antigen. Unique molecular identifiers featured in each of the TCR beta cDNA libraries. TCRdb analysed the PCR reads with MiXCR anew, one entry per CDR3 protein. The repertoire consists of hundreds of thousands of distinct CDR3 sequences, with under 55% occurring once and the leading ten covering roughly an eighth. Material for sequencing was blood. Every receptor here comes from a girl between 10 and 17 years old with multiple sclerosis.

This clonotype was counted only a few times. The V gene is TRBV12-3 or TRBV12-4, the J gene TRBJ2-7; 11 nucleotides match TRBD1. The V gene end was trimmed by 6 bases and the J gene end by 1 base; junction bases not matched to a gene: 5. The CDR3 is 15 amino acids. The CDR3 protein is CASSPGQGASYEQYF. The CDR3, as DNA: TGTGCCAGCAGCCCCGGACAGGGGGCTTCCTACGAGCAGTACTTC.

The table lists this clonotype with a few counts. CDR3 sequence reads: CASSLSPGGEDTQYF. The CDR3 DNA sequence: TGTGCCAGCAGCTTATCCCCAGGGGGCGAGGATACGCAGTATTTT. V is TRBV11-2 and J is TRBJ2-3; 8 bases match TRBD1. Germline trimming cut 2 bases from V and 6 bases from J; bases unmatched to any gene: 7. This CDR3 contains 15 residues. Germline V lookup: CDR1 SGHAT, CDR2 FQNNGV.

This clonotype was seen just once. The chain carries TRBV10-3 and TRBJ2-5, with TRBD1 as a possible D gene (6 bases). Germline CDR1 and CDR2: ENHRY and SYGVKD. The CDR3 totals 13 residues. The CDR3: CTSLGGSGETQYF. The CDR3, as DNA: TGTACCTCTCTAGGGGGATCGGGGGAGACCCAGTACTTC.

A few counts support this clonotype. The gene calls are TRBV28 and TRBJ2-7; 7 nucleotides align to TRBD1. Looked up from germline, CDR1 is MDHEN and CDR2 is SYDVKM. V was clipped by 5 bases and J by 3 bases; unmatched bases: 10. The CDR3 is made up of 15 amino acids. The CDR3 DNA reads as TGTGCCAGCAGTGCGTATGGGACAGCCCTCTACGAGCAGTACTTC. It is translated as CASSAYGTALYEQYF.

CDR3 DNA: TGTGCCAGCAGCTTGTCGGCGGCCATCCCGTCCTACGAGCAGTACTTC. Translating gives CASSLSAAIPSYEQYF. The chain uses TRBV7-2 and TRBJ2-7; D unclear. CDR3 length: 16 residues. Trimming removed 3 bases at V and 1 base at J, with 16 bases between. Germline V CDR1 and CDR2: SGHTA, FQGNSA. The full variable domain, completed using reference TRBV7-2 and TRBJ2-7, is GAGVSQSPSNKVTEKGKDVELRCDPISGHTALYWYRQSLGQGLEFLIYFQGNSAPDKSGLPSDRFSAERTGGSVSTLTIQRTQQEDSAVYLCASSLSAAIPSYEQYFGPGTRLTVT.

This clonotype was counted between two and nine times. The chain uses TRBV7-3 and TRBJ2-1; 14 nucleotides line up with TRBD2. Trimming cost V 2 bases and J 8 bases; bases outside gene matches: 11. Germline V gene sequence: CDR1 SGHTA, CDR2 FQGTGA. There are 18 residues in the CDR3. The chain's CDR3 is CASSLPPGTSGRYDEQFF. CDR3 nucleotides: TGTGCCAGCAGCTTACCGCCCGGGACTAGCGGGAGATACGATGAGCAGTTCTTC.

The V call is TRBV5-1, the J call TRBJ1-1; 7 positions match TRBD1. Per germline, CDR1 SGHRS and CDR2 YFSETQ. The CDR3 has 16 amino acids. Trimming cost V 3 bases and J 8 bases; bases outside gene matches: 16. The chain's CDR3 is CASSSGHGRGPAEAFF. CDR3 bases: TGCGCCAGCAGCTCCGGACATGGGAGGGGGCCGGCGGAAGCTTTCTTT.

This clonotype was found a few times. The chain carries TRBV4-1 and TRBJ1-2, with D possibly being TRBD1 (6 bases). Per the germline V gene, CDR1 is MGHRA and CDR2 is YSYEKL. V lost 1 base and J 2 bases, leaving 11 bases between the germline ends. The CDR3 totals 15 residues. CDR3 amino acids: CASSQAKGVNYGYTF. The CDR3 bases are TGCGCCAGCAGCCAAGCTAAGGGGGTCAACTATGGCTACACCTTC.

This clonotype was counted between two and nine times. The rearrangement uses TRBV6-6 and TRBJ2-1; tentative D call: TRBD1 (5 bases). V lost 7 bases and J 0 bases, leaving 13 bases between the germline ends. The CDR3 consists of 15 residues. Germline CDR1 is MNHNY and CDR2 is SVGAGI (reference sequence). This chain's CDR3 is CASTRTRVSYNEQFF. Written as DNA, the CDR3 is TGTGCCAGCACAAGGACAAGGGTCTCCTACAATGAGCAGTTCTTC.

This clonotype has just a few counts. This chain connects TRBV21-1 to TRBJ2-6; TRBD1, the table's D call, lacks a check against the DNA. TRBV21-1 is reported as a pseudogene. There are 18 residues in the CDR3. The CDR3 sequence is CQSSPKGDRVSGANVLTF. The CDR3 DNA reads TGCCAAAGCAGCCCGAAGGGGGACAGGGTCTCTGGGGCCAACGTCCTGACTTTC.

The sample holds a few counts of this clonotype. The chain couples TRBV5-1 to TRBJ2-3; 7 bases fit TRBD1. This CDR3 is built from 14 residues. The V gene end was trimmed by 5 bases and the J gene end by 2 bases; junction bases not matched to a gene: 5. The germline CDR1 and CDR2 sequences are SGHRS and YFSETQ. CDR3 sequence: CASRKGQNTDTQYF. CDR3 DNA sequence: TGCGCCAGCAGGAAGGGACAGAACACAGATACGCAGTATTTT.

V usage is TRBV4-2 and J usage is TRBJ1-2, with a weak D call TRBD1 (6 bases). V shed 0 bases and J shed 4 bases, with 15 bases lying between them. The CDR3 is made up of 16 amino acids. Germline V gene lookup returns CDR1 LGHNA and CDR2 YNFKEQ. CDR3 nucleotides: TGTGCCAGCAGCCAAGAGGGAATAACAGGGACCTATGGCTACACCTTC. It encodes CASSQEGITGTYGYTF.

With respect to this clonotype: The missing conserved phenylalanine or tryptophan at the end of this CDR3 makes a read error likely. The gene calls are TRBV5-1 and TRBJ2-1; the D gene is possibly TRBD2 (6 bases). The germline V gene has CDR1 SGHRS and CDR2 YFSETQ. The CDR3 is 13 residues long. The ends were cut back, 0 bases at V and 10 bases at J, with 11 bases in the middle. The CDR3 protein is CASSLDPGVEQFV. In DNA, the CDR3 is TGCGCCAGCAGCTTGGACCCGGGAGTAGAGCAGTTCGTC.

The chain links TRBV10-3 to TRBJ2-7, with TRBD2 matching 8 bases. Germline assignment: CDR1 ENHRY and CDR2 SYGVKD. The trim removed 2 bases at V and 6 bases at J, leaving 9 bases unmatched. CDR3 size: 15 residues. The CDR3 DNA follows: TGTGCCATCAGTGAGAGCACTAGCGGACTCCTCGAGCAGTACTTC. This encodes CAISESTSGLLEQYF.

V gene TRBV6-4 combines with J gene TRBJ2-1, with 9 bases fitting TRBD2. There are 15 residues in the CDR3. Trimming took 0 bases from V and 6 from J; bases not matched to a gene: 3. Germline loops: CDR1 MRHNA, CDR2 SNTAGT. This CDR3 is CASSDSTSGFNEQFF. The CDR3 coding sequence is TGTGCCAGCAGTGACTCAACTAGCGGGTTCAATGAGCAGTTCTTC.